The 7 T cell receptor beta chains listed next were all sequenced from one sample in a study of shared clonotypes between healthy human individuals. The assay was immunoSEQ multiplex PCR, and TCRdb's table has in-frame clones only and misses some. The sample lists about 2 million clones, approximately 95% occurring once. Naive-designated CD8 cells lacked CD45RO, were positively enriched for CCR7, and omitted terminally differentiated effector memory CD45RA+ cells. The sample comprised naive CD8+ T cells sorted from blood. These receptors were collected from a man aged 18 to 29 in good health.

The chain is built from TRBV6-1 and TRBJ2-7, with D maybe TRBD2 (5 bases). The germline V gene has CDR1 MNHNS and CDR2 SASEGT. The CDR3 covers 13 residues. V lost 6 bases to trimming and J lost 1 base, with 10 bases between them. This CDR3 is CASSHGESYEQYF. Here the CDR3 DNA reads TGTGCCAGCAGCCACGGGGAATCCTACGAGCAGTACTTC.

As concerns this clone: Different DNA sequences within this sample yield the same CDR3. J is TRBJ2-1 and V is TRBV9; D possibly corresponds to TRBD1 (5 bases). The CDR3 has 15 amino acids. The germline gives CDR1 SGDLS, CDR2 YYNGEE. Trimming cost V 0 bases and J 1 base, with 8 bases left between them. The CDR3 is CASSVEGVSYNEQFF. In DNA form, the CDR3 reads TGTGCCAGCAGCGTAGAAGGGGTGTCCTACAATGAGCAGTTCTTC.

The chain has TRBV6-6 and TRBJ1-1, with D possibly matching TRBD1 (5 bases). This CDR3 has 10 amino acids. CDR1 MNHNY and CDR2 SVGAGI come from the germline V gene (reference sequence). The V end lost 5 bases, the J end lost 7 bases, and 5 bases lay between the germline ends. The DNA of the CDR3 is TGTGCCAGCAGTCAGGGTGAAGCTTTCTTT. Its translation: CASSQGEAFF.

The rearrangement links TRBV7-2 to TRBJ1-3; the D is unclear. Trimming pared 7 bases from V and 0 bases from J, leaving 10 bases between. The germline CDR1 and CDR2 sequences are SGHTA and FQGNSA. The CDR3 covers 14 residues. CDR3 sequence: CASNSGTSGNTIYF. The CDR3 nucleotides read TGTGCCAGCAACTCAGGTACCTCTGGAAACACCATATATTTT.

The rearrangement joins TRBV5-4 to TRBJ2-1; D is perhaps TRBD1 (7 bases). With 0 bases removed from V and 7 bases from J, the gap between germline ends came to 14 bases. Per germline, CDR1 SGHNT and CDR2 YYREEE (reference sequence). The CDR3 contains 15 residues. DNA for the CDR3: TGTGCCAGCAGCTTGGAGGAGGGGGCTATTAATGAGCAGTTCTTC. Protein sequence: CASSLEEGAINEQFF.

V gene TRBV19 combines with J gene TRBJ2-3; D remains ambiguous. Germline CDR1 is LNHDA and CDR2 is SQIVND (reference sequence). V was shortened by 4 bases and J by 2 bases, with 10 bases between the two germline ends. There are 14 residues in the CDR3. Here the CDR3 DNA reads TGTGCCAGTAGTAGGCTGGCCTACACAGATACGCAGTATTTT. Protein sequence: CASSRLAYTDTQYF. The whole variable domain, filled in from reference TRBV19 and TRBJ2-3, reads DGGITQSPKYLFRKEGQNVTLSCEQNLNHDAMYWYRQDPGQGLRLIYYSQIVNDFQKGDIAEGYSVSREKKESFPLTVTSAQKNPTAFYLCASSRLAYTDTQYFGPGTRLTVL.

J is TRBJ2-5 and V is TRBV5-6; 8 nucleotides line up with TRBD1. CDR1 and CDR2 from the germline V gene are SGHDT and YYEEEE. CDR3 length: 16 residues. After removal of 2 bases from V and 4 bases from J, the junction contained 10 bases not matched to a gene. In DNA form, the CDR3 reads TGTGCCAGCAGCTTAGGCCCCACCACAGGGGGAGAGACCCAGTACTTC. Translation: CASSLGPTTGGETQYF.